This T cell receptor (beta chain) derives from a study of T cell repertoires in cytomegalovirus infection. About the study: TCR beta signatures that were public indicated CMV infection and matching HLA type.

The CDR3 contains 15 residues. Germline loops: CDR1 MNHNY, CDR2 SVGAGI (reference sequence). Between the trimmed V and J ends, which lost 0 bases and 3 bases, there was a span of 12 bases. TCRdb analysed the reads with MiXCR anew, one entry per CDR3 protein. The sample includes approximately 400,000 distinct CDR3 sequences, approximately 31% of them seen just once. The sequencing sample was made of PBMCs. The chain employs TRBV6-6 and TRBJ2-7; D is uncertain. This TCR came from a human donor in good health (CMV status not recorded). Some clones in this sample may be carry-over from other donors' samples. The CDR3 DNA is TGTGCCAGCAGTTACTCGCCGGACCCTTTCTACGAGCAGTACTTC. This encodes CASSYSPDPFYEQYF.